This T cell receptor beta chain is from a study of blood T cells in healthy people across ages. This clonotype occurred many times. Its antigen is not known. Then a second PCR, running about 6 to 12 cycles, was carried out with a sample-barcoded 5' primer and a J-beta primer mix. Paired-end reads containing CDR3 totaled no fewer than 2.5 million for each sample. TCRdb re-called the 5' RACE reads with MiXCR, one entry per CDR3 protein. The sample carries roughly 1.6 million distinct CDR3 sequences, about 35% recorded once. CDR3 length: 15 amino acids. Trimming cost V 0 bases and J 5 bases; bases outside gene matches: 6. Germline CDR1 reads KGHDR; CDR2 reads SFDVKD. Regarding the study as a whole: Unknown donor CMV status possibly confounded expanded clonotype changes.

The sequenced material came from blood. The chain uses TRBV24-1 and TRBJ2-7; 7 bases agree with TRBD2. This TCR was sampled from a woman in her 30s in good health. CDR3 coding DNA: TGTGCCACCAGTGATTTGCCGAGTGGGGGGGACGAGCAGTACTTC. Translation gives CATSDLPSGGDEQYF.